Shown below are 6 T cell receptor beta chains from a single sample sequenced in a study of cytomegalovirus exposure and HLA in healthy donors. The study ran its PCR with 60 Vbeta and 13 Jbeta primers. Sequenced by immunoSEQ multiplex PCR; TCRdb stores in-frame clones only, minus some. The repertoire holds tens of thousands of clones, with roughly 80% as singletons. The sample comprised PBMCs. The origin of the receptors is a woman aged 40 to 50 in good health and CMV-seropositive.

The rearrangement joins TRBV6-4 to TRBJ2-1, with 7 bases that match TRBD2. J gave up 8 bases and V 0 bases, and 10 bases lay outside the gene matches. Germline V lookup: CDR1 MRHNA, CDR2 SNTAGT. CDR3 size: 16 residues. CDR3 residues: CASSDSRTSYVDEQFF. The CDR3 nucleotides read TGTGCCAGCAGTGACTCAAGGACTAGTTATGTTGATGAGCAGTTCTTC.

The chain carries TRBV5-4 and TRBJ2-3; 7 nucleotides agree with TRBD2. Germline CDR1 reads SGHNT; CDR2 reads YYREEE (reference sequence). V lost 2 bases, J lost 2 bases, and 8 bases stayed unmatched. The CDR3 runs to 16 residues. The CDR3 DNA is TGTGCCAGCAGCTTAGGACTAGAGAGGGTCACAGATACGCAGTATTTT. This codes for CASSLGLERVTDTQYF.

The chain joins TRBV4-1 to TRBJ1-5, with TRBD1 matching over 7 bases. V gave up 1 base and J gave up 7 bases; unmatched junction bases: 4. Per germline, CDR1 MGHRA and CDR2 YSYEKL. This CDR3 spans 14 amino acids. Here the CDR3 reads CASSQVPGGQPQHF. The CDR3 DNA is TGCGCCAGCAGCCAAGTACCAGGGGGACAGCCCCAGCATTTT.

The rearrangement joins TRBV19 to TRBJ2-1; 8 nucleotides line up with TRBD1. The CDR3 has 15 residues. Trimming took 5 bases from V and 10 from J; bases not matched to a gene: 13. Germline lookup yields CDR1 LNHDA and CDR2 SQIVND (reference sequence). CDR3 amino acids: CASSPPGQDLVEQFF. The CDR3 DNA follows: TGTGCCAGTAGTCCGCCGGGACAGGACCTTGTGGAGCAGTTCTTC.

This chain uses TRBV15 with TRBJ2-5; TRBD1 matches at 9 bases. The trim removed 8 bases at V and 4 bases at J, leaving 8 bases unmatched. The germline gives CDR1 LNHNV, CDR2 YYDKDF (reference sequence). This CDR3 comprises 14 residues. The CDR3 DNA follows: TGTGCCACCCGGGACAGGGCCCTGGGAGAGACCCAGTACTTC. Amino acids: CATRDRALGETQYF.

This chain links TRBV5-4 with TRBJ2-3, with 13 bases identical to TRBD2. This CDR3 region has 17 residues. The ends lost 4 bases at V and 4 bases at J; junction bases unmatched: 9. Germline loops: CDR1 SGHNT, CDR2 YYREEE (reference sequence). The CDR3 loop reads CASSILLAGGPSDTQYF. DNA for the CDR3: TGTGCCAGCAGCATCCTACTAGCGGGAGGGCCATCAGATACGCAGTATTTT.